These 16 T cell receptor beta chains were sequenced from one sample in a study of OX40 agonist ivuxolimab in advanced cancers. Assay used: immunoSEQ multiplex PCR; TCRdb lists only in-frame clones, some missing. The sample gives around 13,000 clones, under 90% of which show up once; nearly 25% is in the top ten. Sequences were derived from CD4+ or CD8+ T cells sorted from blood, sampled in a trial of the OX40 agonist ivuxolimab. The receptors stem from an adult with an advanced solid tumor such as melanoma, head and neck, liver or kidney cancer.

The CDR3 DNA reads as TGTGCCAGCAGCCCGGTGACAGGTGAGTCCTACGAGCAGTACTTC. It translates to CASSPVTGESYEQYF. The chain joins TRBV7-9 to TRBJ2-7; D is possibly TRBD1 (6 bases). The V end lost 5 bases, the J end lost 1 base, and 15 bases lay between the germline ends. Looked up from germline, CDR1 is SEHNR and CDR2 is FQNEAQ (reference sequence). CDR3 length equals 15 residues.

J is TRBJ1-2 and V is TRBV27, with a weak D call TRBD1 (5 bases). Trimming stripped 5 bases from V and 4 bases from J, with 8 bases between. This CDR3 is built from 12 residues. The germline gives CDR1 MNHEY, CDR2 SMNVEV (reference sequence). Written as DNA, the CDR3 is TGTGCCAGCAGTGAAGACAGCTATGGCTACACCTTC. Its translation: CASSEDSYGYTF.

The J gene is TRBJ1-1, the V gene TRBV29-1; 12 bases are shared with TRBD1. Germline V gives CDR1 SQVTM, CDR2 ANQGSEA. The CDR3 sequence is 17 residues long. V lost 0 bases to trimming and J lost 0 bases; unmatched junction nucleotides: 5. The DNA of the CDR3 is TGCAGCGTTGAAGATCGGGGACAGGGGGCGCTGAACACTGAAGCTTTCTTT. It is translated as CSVEDRGQGALNTEAFF.

The rearrangement links TRBV5-6 to TRBJ2-7; unclear D gene. Trimming took off 0 bases at V and 1 base at J, with 11 bases between the two ends. The CDR3 length is 15 residues. Germline CDR1 and CDR2: SGHDT and YYEEEE. The chain's CDR3 is CASSLDMAPSYEQYF. In DNA, the CDR3 is TGTGCCAGCAGCTTGGATATGGCACCATCCTACGAGCAGTACTTC.

The chain combines TRBV9 with TRBJ2-2; possibly TRBD1 for D (5 bases). The CDR3 runs 11 residues. CDR1 and CDR2 (germline): SGDLS, YYNGEE. Trimming took 6 bases from V and 6 from J, leaving 6 bases between them. The CDR3: CASTGPGELFF. In DNA form, the CDR3 reads TGTGCCAGCACAGGGCCCGGGGAGCTGTTTTTT.

The chain couples TRBV18 to TRBJ2-7, with 8 positions matching TRBD1. This CDR3 comprises 15 residues. The germline gives CDR1 KGHSH, CDR2 LQKENI. Trimming at V came to 0 bases and at J to 1 base, leaving 2 bases not matched to a gene. CDR3 DNA: TGTGCCAGCTCACCACCGGGACAGGTGTCCTACGAGCAGTACTTC. This sequence encodes CASSPPGQVSYEQYF.

The chain joins TRBV5-5 to TRBJ2-1; 7 bases are shared with TRBD2. Germline V gene lookup returns CDR1 SGHKS and CDR2 YYEKEE (reference sequence). The CDR3 has 15 residues. V shed 5 bases and J 3 bases; nucleotides not matched to a gene: 8. CDR3 coding DNA: TGTGCCAGCAGAGGGGACTACAGTCTCTACAATGAGCAGTTCTTC. It yields the protein CASRGDYSLYNEQFF.

The chain couples TRBV29-1 to TRBJ1-1, with no clear D. The V and J ends lost 4 bases and 7 bases respectively, with 10 bases between them. Germline V gives CDR1 SQVTM, CDR2 ANQGSEA. The CDR3 covers 11 residues. The CDR3 DNA is TGCAGCGTTGGCACCGGGTATGAAGCTTTCTTT. This encodes CSVGTGYEAFF. The entire variable domain, with the rest obtained from reference TRBV29-1 and TRBJ1-1, is as follows: SAVISQKPSRDICQRGTSLTIQCQVDSQVTMMFWYRQQPGQSLTLIATANQGSEATYESGFVIDKFPISRPNLTFSTLTVSNMSPEDSSIYLCSVGTGYEAFFGQGTRLTVV.

This sequence joins TRBV13 and TRBJ2-1, with D tentatively TRBD1 (6 bases). This CDR3 is built from 14 residues. Germline lookup yields CDR1 PRHDT and CDR2 FYEKMQ (reference sequence). V lost 7 bases and J lost 0, with 10 bases in between. The CDR3 loop is CASTGRGSYNEQFF. CDR3 nucleotide sequence: TGTGCCAGCACTGGCAGGGGCTCCTACAATGAGCAGTTCTTC. The variable domain in full, with the rest retrieved from reference TRBV13 and TRBJ2-1, is AAGVIQSPRHLIKEKRETATLKCYPIPRHDTVYWYQQGPGQDPQFLISFYEKMQSDKGSIPDRFSAQQFSDYHSELNMSSLELGDSALYFCASTGRGSYNEQFFGPGTRLTVL.

The V and J genes are TRBV30 and TRBJ2-1; TRBD2 aligns across 10 bases. This CDR3 spans 17 amino acids. In germline, CDR1 is GTSNPN, CDR2 SVGIG (reference sequence). V lost 1 base to trimming and J lost 0 bases; unmatched junction nucleotides: 6. The CDR3 DNA reads TGTGCCTGGAGTGGGACTAGCGGTTCGTCCTCCTACAATGAGCAGTTCTTC. It translates to CAWSGTSGSSSYNEQFF.

The J gene is TRBJ2-1, the V gene TRBV11-2; D uncertain. The CDR3 totals 12 residues. Trimming shortened V by 5 bases and J by 3 bases, and 5 bases separated the two germline ends. The germline V gene encodes CDR1 SGHAT and CDR2 FQNNGV. The CDR3 protein is CASSKDYNEQFF. CDR3 bases: TGTGCCAGCAGCAAGGACTACAATGAGCAGTTCTTC.

The V and J genes are TRBV7-9 and TRBJ2-7; 8 nucleotides match TRBD2. Trimming removed 5 bases from V and 2 bases from J; junction bases left unmatched: 8. Germline CDR1 reads SEHNR; CDR2 reads FQNEAQ (reference sequence). The CDR3 spans 15 residues. The CDR3 DNA reads as TGTGCCAGCAGCATAGGGACTAGTTGGACCTACGAGCAGTACTTC. Amino acids: CASSIGTSWTYEQYF.

The chain couples TRBV7-6 to TRBJ2-7; D is unclear. Germline V gene sequence: CDR1 SGHVS, CDR2 FNYEAQ. This CDR3 has 13 amino acids. V was pared by 5 bases and J by 2 bases, with 10 bases between. CDR3 in DNA: TGTGCCAGCAGCAGAAATAATGCCTACGAGCAGTACTTC. Its translation: CASSRNNAYEQYF.

V usage is TRBV5-1 and J usage is TRBJ2-1; tentatively, D is TRBD1 (7 bases). Germline V gene data show CDR1 as SGHRS and CDR2 as YFSETQ. Deletions cut 10 bases from V and 8 bases from J, with 13 bases between. The CDR3 length is 11 residues. The DNA for the CDR3 is TGCGCCTCCAGGGGGGTTGATGAGCAGTTCTTC. It yields the protein CASRGVDEQFF.

J is TRBJ2-1 and V is TRBV30; unclear D gene. V dropped 4 bases and J dropped 2 bases, with 9 bases sitting between them. The CDR3 is made up of 13 amino acids. Germline CDR1 and CDR2: GTSNPN and SVGIG (reference sequence). The CDR3 here is CAWTASPYNEQFF. CDR3 nucleotides: TGTGCCTGGACAGCATCTCCCTACAATGAGCAGTTCTTC.

This clone is a singleton in its sample. The chain employs TRBV6-5 and TRBJ2-7; no clear D gene. The CDR3 contains 14 residues. The germline V gene has CDR1 MNHEY and CDR2 SVGAGI. Trimming removed 0 bases at V and 5 bases at J, with 11 bases between. Here the CDR3 DNA reads TGTGCCAGCAGTTACTCGGGGTTTGCTGACGAGCAGTACTTC. It is translated as CASSYSGFADEQYF.